The next 30 T cell receptor beta chains were all read from a single sample in a study of T-cell reconstitution after alpha-beta-depleted transplantation in children (TCRdb year 2016). In light of the paper, this sample's treatment or condition label describes: allogeneic hematopoietic cell transplantation with graft depleted of TCRalphabeta T cells and CD19 B cells. Library preparation was by PCR. Reads for this sample came from an Illumina HiSeq 2500. To normalize quantification of the TCRbeta repertoire, the TCR libraries were built with molecular barcoding that relied on unique molecular identifiers. TCRdb itself trimmed the public reads at Q25 with fastp, ran MiXCR and retained productive beta chains. Rows merge per CDR3 protein into single entries with the most common DNA and genes. In this sample the table shows around 960,000 distinct CDR3 sequences, 25% to 35% of which occur a single time. The biggest ten clones account for roughly 28% of the sample.

The sequences come from PBMCs, mostly from graft donor cells, collected 360 days after TCRalphabeta/CD19-depleted stem cell transplant. All receptors derive from a boy younger than two who had a stem cell transplant for SCID, so the T cells may come from the graft donor.

This clonotype was counted only a few times. The genes are TRBV6-1 and TRBJ1-4; D possibly corresponds to TRBD1 (5 bases). V was shortened by 7 bases and J by 4 bases, with 16 bases between the two germline ends. This CDR3 has 15 amino acids. Germline assignment: CDR1 MNHNS and CDR2 SASEGT. The CDR3 sequence: CASTLDRFNNEKLFF. The CDR3 coding sequence is TGTGCCAGCACTCTCGACAGATTTAATAATGAAAAACTGTTTTTT.

This clonotype has a count of ten or more. V is TRBV28 and J is TRBJ2-2; TRBD2 is a possible D gene (7 bases). Trimming stripped 3 bases from V and 11 bases from J, with 19 bases between. The CDR3 spans 15 residues. Germline CDR1 MDHEN, CDR2 SYDVKM. CDR3 in amino acids: CASSFRGRRGGELFF. In DNA form, the CDR3 reads TGTGCCAGCAGTTTTCGAGGCCGAAGGGGGGGAGAGCTGTTTTTT.

This clonotype was counted ten times or more. V is TRBV7-3 and J is TRBJ2-7, with 7 bases that match TRBD1. Germline assignment: CDR1 SGHTA and CDR2 FQGTGA. The V segment lost 1 base and the J segment 1 base; nucleotides outside the gene matches: 19. This CDR3 region has 20 residues. In DNA, the CDR3 is TGTGCCAGCAGCTTAAGCTGGACAGGAGAATCGGCGGAGTTGTCCTACGAGCAGTACTTC. Its protein product is CASSLSWTGESAELSYEQYF.

V gene TRBV25-1 combines with J gene TRBJ2-1; no reliable D call. V lost 3 bases to trimming and J lost 2 bases, with 11 bases between them. This CDR3 has 15 amino acids. Germline assignment: CDR1 MGHDK and CDR2 SYGVNS. The CDR3 DNA reads TGTGCCAGCAGTGAGGTGGGCCTGGCCTACAATGAGCAGTTCTTC. Amino acids: CASSEVGLAYNEQFF. Full variable domain (remainder filled in from reference TRBV25-1 and TRBJ2-1): EADIYQTPRYLVIGTGKKITLECSQTMGHDKMYWYQQDPGMELHLIHYSYGVNSTEKGDLSSESTVSRIRTEHFPLTLESARPSHTSQYLCASSEVGLAYNEQFFGPGTRLTVL.

J is TRBJ2-1 and V is TRBV2; TRBD2 agrees at 12 bases. The CDR3 has 16 amino acids. In germline, CDR1 is SNHLY, CDR2 FYNNEI. V trimming: 7 bases; J trimming: 6 bases; junction bases outside the gene matches: 10. This CDR3 reads CASKLVASGGANEQFF. As DNA, the CDR3 is TGTGCCAGCAAATTGGTCGCTAGCGGGGGGGCCAATGAGCAGTTCTTC.

There are a few counts of this clonotype. The V gene is TRBV20-1, the J gene TRBJ1-1; weak D call: TRBD1 (5 bases). Germline loops: CDR1 DFQATT, CDR2 SNEGSKA (reference sequence). V was cut by 1 base and J by 5 bases, with 14 bases left in between. This CDR3 has 14 residues. The CDR3 nucleotides read TGCAGTGCTAGAGTTTGGACACGGGATACTGAAGCTTTCTTT. Protein product: CSARVWTRDTEAFF.

V is TRBV7-2 and J is TRBJ1-3, with D perhaps TRBD1 (5 bases). Per germline, CDR1 SGHTA and CDR2 FQGNSA. Trimming pared 1 base from V and 8 bases from J, leaving 9 bases between. The CDR3 runs 13 residues. CDR3 sequence: CASSLGGEYTIYF. The CDR3 nucleotides are TGTGCCAGCAGCTTAGGGGGGGAGTACACCATATATTTT.

The rearrangement joins TRBV5-1 to TRBJ2-3; 8 positions match TRBD1. V was clipped by 3 bases and J by 3 bases; unmatched bases: 3. CDR3 length equals 14 residues. Per germline, CDR1 SGHRS and CDR2 YFSETQ. CDR3: CASSWTGLTDTQYF. Here the CDR3 DNA reads TGCGCCAGCAGCTGGACAGGGCTGACAGATACGCAGTATTTT. Full variable domain (rest looked up from reference TRBV5-1 and TRBJ2-3): KAGVTQTPRYLIKTRGQQVTLSCSPISGHRSVSWYQQTPGQGLQFLFEYFSETQRNKGNFPGRFSGRQFSNSRSEMNVSTLELGDSALYLCASSWTGLTDTQYFGPGTRLTVL.

This clonotype was detected many times. The chain is built from TRBV20-1 and TRBJ1-1, with 8 bases fitting TRBD1. Trimming cost V 5 bases and J 0 bases; bases outside gene matches: 2. CDR3 length equals 13 residues. Per the germline V gene, CDR1 is DFQATT and CDR2 is SNEGSKA (reference sequence). The CDR3 nucleotides are TGCAGTGCTTGGACAGGGCTGAACACTGAAGCTTTCTTT. The encoded protein is CSAWTGLNTEAFF.

This clonotype was counted between two and nine times. The gene calls are TRBV4-3 and TRBJ2-5; the D call may be TRBD1 or TRBD2 (6 bases each). Germline-derived CDR1 and CDR2 are LGHNA and YSLEER. Trimming cost V 0 bases and J 4 bases, with 15 bases left between them. The CDR3 totals 16 residues. In DNA, the CDR3 is TGCGCCAGCAGCCAAGAAGGGGTACAGGGAGGAGAGACCCAGTACTTC. Translation: CASSQEGVQGGETQYF.

This clonotype was found once. The J gene is TRBJ2-7, the V gene TRBV7-2; 10 bases align to TRBD2. Germline V gives CDR1 SGHTA, CDR2 FQGNSA. The CDR3 is 16 amino acids. With 5 bases clipped from V and 4 bases from J, the junction kept 11 bases outside the gene matches. The CDR3 loop is CASSQGPSGGLYEQYF. CDR3 DNA: TGTGCCAGCAGCCAGGGGCCTAGCGGGGGCTTATACGAGCAGTACTTC.

This clonotype was counted between two and nine times. This chain links TRBV6-2 or TRBV6-3 with TRBJ1-2; D is perhaps TRBD1 (5 bases). Germline assignment: CDR1 MNHEY and CDR2 SVGEGT. V was trimmed by 0 bases and J by 4 bases, leaving 15 bases between them. There are 16 residues in the CDR3. As DNA, the CDR3 is TGTGCCAGCAGTTACTCTCCTTTCGAGGGGTCCTATGGCTACACCTTC. Its protein product is CASSYSPFEGSYGYTF.

The table lists this clonotype with a few counts. This rearrangement joins TRBV12-3 or TRBV12-4 to TRBJ2-5; D is unclear. This CDR3 has 15 residues. V gave up 6 bases and J gave up 5 bases, with 19 bases separating them. The CDR3: CASSPGPQTWETQYF. DNA of the CDR3: TGTGCCAGCAGCCCCGGGCCCCAGACCTGGGAGACCCAGTACTTC.

This clonotype was detected a few times. The chain recombines TRBV18 with TRBJ2-4, with D possibly matching TRBD1 (6 bases). From germline, CDR1 is KGHSH and CDR2 LQKENI. This CDR3 region has 16 residues. The V end lost 3 bases, the J end lost 0 bases, and 12 bases lay between the germline ends. CDR3 nucleotide sequence: TGTGCCAGCTCACCCCTACAGGGATTAGCCAAAAACATTCAGTACTTC. Encoded protein: CASSPLQGLAKNIQYF.

This chain uses TRBV7-3 with TRBJ2-1; no clear D. Trimming shortened V by 5 bases and J by 5 bases, and 13 bases separated the two germline ends. CDR1 is SGHTA, CDR2 FQGTGA, per germline. The CDR3 is 14 amino acids. CDR3 DNA: TGTGCCAGCAGCCACTCGGTAGGGAACAATGAGCAGTTCTTC. Protein product: CASSHSVGNNEQFF.

This clonotype was seen a few times. The rearrangement uses TRBV18 and TRBJ2-7, with D perhaps TRBD1 or TRBD2 (5 bases each). With 0 bases removed from V and 3 bases from J, the gap between germline ends came to 12 bases. Germline V gives CDR1 KGHSH, CDR2 LQKENI. The CDR3 has 15 residues. CDR3 nucleotides: TGTGCCAGCTCACCACCGGACACCCGGGGCTACGAGCAGTACTTC. Amino acid sequence: CASSPPDTRGYEQYF.

The CDR3 is CASSLTGTGYNEQFF. CDR3 sequence (DNA): TGTGCCAGCAGCTTGACCGGGACGGGATACAATGAGCAGTTCTTC. The rearrangement joins TRBV5-5 to TRBJ2-1, with D tentatively TRBD1 or TRBD2 (5 bases each). Germline V gene sequence: CDR1 SGHKS, CDR2 YYEKEE (reference sequence). This CDR3 has 15 residues. With 1 base removed from V and 4 bases from J, the gap between germline ends came to 12 bases.

This rearrangement joins TRBV12-3 or TRBV12-4 to TRBJ2-5; 9 bases agree with TRBD1. Germline trimming cut 10 bases from V and 1 base from J; bases unmatched to any gene: 13. The CDR3 is made up of 16 amino acids. The CDR3 DNA reads as TGTGCCACCTCATCCCGGACAGGGGTCATCCAAGAGACCCAGTACTTC. Encoded protein: CATSSRTGVIQETQYF.

In this sample, this clonotype turned up a few times. The chain joins TRBV5-1 to TRBJ2-5, with no clear D. With 1 base removed from V and 1 base from J, the gap between germline ends came to 8 bases. The CDR3 extends over 14 amino acids. Germline V gene lookup returns CDR1 SGHRS and CDR2 YFSETQ. CDR3 in amino acids: CASSLSTTQETQYF. CDR3 DNA sequence: TGCGCCAGCAGCTTGTCAACCACCCAAGAGACCCAGTACTTC.

This sequence joins TRBV24-1 and TRBJ2-7, with TRBD1 as a possible D gene (6 bases). CDR3 length: 13 amino acids. V shed 10 bases and J shed 3 bases, with 15 bases lying between them. Germline CDR1 reads KGHDR; CDR2 reads SFDVKD. The CDR3 sequence is CATADRYGYEQYF. CDR3 nucleotides: TGTGCCACGGCTGACAGGTACGGCTACGAGCAGTACTTC.

This clonotype was counted only a few times. V is TRBV25-1 and J is TRBJ2-7; D unclear. The V end lost 6 bases, the J end lost 2 bases, and 8 bases lay between the germline ends. The CDR3 covers 12 residues. CDR1 is MGHDK and CDR2 is SYGVNS in the germline V gene. The CDR3 is CASRGRTYEQYF. The CDR3 DNA follows: TGTGCCAGCAGGGGCAGGACCTACGAGCAGTACTTC.

V gene TRBV13 combines with J gene TRBJ2-7, with 9 nucleotides matching TRBD2. This CDR3 has 15 residues. Germline V lookup: CDR1 PRHDT, CDR2 FYEKMQ (reference sequence). J gave up 3 bases and V 2 bases, and 5 bases lay outside the gene matches. CDR3 sequence: CASSLRGGAIYEQYF. Here the CDR3 DNA reads TGTGCCAGCAGCTTACGCGGGGGGGCCATCTACGAGCAGTACTTC. Drawing the rest from reference TRBV13 and TRBJ2-7, the complete variable domain is AAGVIQSPRHLIKEKRETATLKCYPIPRHDTVYWYQQGPGQDPQFLISFYEKMQSDKGSIPDRFSAQQFSDYHSELNMSSLELGDSALYFCASSLRGGAIYEQYFGPGTRLTVT.

The rearrangement links TRBV12-3 or TRBV12-4 to TRBJ2-5, with TRBD2 identical over 11 bases. This CDR3 is 17 amino acids long. The ends lost 5 bases at V and 4 bases at J; junction bases unmatched: 12. This CDR3 is CASSQVASGGRRETQYF. CDR3 sequence (DNA): TGTGCCAGCAGTCAGGTGGCTAGCGGGGGGCGTAGAGAGACCCAGTACTTC.

This sequence joins TRBV2 and TRBJ2-7; 7 bases line up with TRBD1. With V trimmed by 5 bases and J by 6 bases, 4 bases remained unmatched. There are 12 residues in the CDR3. CDR1 and CDR2 from the germline V gene are SNHLY and FYNNEI. Here the CDR3 DNA reads TGTGCCAGCAGTCCACAGGGGCCCGAGCAGTACTTC. Encoded protein: CASSPQGPEQYF.

This clonotype was detected a few times. This sequence joins TRBV6-1 and TRBJ2-6; D is uncertain. The CDR3 has 17 residues. V was cut by 6 bases and J by 1 base, with 16 bases left in between. Germline V lookup: CDR1 MNHNS, CDR2 SASEGT. CDR3 bases: TGTGCCAGCAGCCCTCGCGGAGTTGTTTCTGGGGCCAACGTCCTGACTTTC. Its protein is CASSPRGVVSGANVLTF.

The chain recombines TRBV11-2 with TRBJ2-1, with D possibly matching TRBD1 (6 bases). Looked up from germline, CDR1 is SGHAT and CDR2 is FQNNGV. Trimming cost V 4 bases and J 8 bases, with 9 bases left between them. The CDR3 runs to 12 residues. Written as DNA, the CDR3 is TGTGCCAGCAGCTCATGGGGGCATGAGCAGTTCTTC. The encoded protein is CASSSWGHEQFF.

The V call is TRBV4-1, the J call TRBJ1-3; unclear D gene. V lost 4 bases, J lost 4 bases, and 14 bases lay in between. Germline V gene lookup returns CDR1 MGHRA and CDR2 YSYEKL. The length of the CDR3 is 15 residues. The CDR3 reads CASSLARPTGNTIYF. CDR3 nucleotide sequence: TGCGCCAGCAGCCTAGCACGGCCGACAGGAAACACCATATATTTT.

V and J are TRBV2 and TRBJ2-1; D uncertain. The CDR3 runs 13 residues. Germline CDR1 and CDR2: SNHLY and FYNNEI. With 3 bases removed from V and 2 bases from J, the gap between germline ends came to 5 bases. For the CDR3, the DNA is TGTGCCAGCAGTGATTCTCCCTACAATGAGCAGTTCTTC. This gives the protein CASSDSPYNEQFF.

Only a few counts were recorded for this clonotype. The chain recombines TRBV27 with TRBJ2-2, with TRBD2 matching over 12 bases. CDR3 length: 16 amino acids. The V gene end was trimmed by 7 bases and the J gene end by 5 bases; junction bases not matched to a gene: 8. Germline CDR1 reads MNHEY; CDR2 reads SMNVEV (reference sequence). CDR3 amino acids: CASTTLAGGPTGELFF. The CDR3 DNA follows: TGTGCCAGCACCACCCTAGCGGGGGGGCCGACCGGGGAGCTGTTTTTT.

This chain connects TRBV4-2 to TRBJ2-2, with D hard to call. Germline values: CDR1 LGHNA, CDR2 YNFKEQ. CDR3 size: 15 residues. V lost 4 bases and J 5 bases, leaving 14 bases between the germline ends. The CDR3: CASSRQALLTGELFF. In DNA form, the CDR3 reads TGTGCCAGCAGCCGGCAGGCCCTCCTAACCGGGGAGCTGTTTTTT.